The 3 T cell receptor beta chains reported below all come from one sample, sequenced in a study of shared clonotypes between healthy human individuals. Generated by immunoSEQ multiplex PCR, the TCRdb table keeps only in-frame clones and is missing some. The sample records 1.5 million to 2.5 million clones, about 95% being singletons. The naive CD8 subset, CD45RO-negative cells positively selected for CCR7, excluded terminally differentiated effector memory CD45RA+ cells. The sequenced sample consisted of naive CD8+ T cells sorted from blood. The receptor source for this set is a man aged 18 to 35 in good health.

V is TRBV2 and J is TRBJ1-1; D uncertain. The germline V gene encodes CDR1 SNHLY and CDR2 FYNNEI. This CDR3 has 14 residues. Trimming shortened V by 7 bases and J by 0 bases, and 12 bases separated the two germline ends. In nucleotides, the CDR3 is TGTGCCAGCAAGCTTGGGCAGATGAACACTGAAGCTTTCTTT. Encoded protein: CASKLGQMNTEAFF.

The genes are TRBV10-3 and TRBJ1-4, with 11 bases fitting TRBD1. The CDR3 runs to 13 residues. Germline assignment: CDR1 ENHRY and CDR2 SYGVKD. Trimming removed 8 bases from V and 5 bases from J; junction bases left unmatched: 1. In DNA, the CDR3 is TGTGCCATCGGGACAGGGGGGAATGAAAAACTGTTTTTT. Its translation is CAIGTGGNEKLFF.

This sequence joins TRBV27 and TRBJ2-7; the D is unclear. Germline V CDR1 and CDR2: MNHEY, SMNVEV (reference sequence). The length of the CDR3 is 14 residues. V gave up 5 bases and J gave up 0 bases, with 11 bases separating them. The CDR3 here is CASSPKPVSYEQYF. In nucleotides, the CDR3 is TGTGCCAGCAGTCCTAAACCGGTCTCCTACGAGCAGTACTTC.